This is a list of T cell receptor beta chains from one sample in a study of tumor-infiltrating lymphocytes in primary liver carcinoma. MiXCR was run by TCRdb on the multiplex PCR reads, yielding one entry per CDR3 protein. The sample yields about 350,000 distinct CDR3 sequences, about two thirds seen once. The sample comprised peripheral blood. All receptors come from a man aged 35 to 55 with primary liver carcinoma and hepatitis B virus infection. CDR3s include the opening cysteine and the closing phenylalanine or tryptophan. The D gene is left open where the match is weak. Only some rows state a clone size, as once, few, many or a class for expanded clones.

J | size | D | V | CDR3 | DNA
TRBJ1-1 | - | - | TRBV18 | CASSPSGGHGTEAFF | TGTGCCAGCTCACCTTCCGGGGGACATGGCACTGAAGCTTTCTTT
TRBJ1-5 | - | - | TRBV6-2/TRBV6-3 | CTGSRDGVNQPQHF | TGTACCGGCAGTCGGGACGGAGTCAATCAGCCCCAGCATTTT
TRBJ1-1 | many | - | TRBV7-9 | CASSGGTENTEAFF | TGTGCCAGCAGCGGAGGGACGGAGAACACTGAAGCTTTCTTT
TRBJ2-5 | once | - | TRBV11-2 | CASSSQRTEQEIQYF | TGTGCCAGCAGCTCCCAGAGGACAGAGCAAGAGATCCAGTACTTC
TRBJ2-2 | - | TRBD2 | TRBV7-3 | CANSIRLIAGLYEHPGAVF | TGTGCCAACAGTATCCGGTTAATAGCGGGCCTATACGAACACCCGGGAGCTGTTTTT
TRBJ1-4 | few | - | TRBV5-6 | CASSFKGGRIEKLFF | TGTGCCAGCAGCTTTAAGGGGGGGAGAATTGAAAAACTGTTTTTT
TRBJ1-2 | - | - | TRBV12-3/TRBV12-4 | CASSSQTENYGYTF | TGTGCCAGCAGTTCCCAGACAGAAAACTATGGCTACACCTTC
TRBJ1-3 | few | - | TRBV14 | CASSRYSGNTIYF | TGTGCCAGCAGCCGCTACTCTGGAAACACCATATATTTT
TRBJ1-4 | - | - | TRBV6-5 | CTSSSRGGGIEDEKLFF | TGTACCAGCAGTTCTCGGGGGGGCGGAATCGAGGATGAAAAACTGTTTTTT
TRBJ2-1 | - | TRBD2 | TRBV29-1 | CSVKDDSGRALLYNEQFF | TGCAGCGTTAAAGATGACAGCGGGAGGGCCTTACTTTACAATGAGCAGTTCTTC
TRBJ2-7 | - | - | TRBV4-1 | CVSSQGPGPNYDQYF | TGCGTCAGCAGCCAAGGTCCGGGCCCCAACTACGATCAGTACTTC
TRBJ2-7 | - | TRBD1 | TRBV13 | CASSLRRTGSYEQYF | TGTGCCAGCAGCTTACGCAGGACAGGATCCTACGAGCAGTACTTC
TRBJ1-5 | - | - | TRBV28 | CASSLTAGSGNQPQHF | TGTGCCAGCAGTTTAACTGCAGGGTCGGGCAATCAGCCCCAGCATTTT
TRBJ2-5 | many | - | TRBV11-2 | CASSRRESIPETQYF | TGTGCCAGCAGCAGACGGGAATCTATACCGGAGACCCAGTACTTC
TRBJ2-1 | many | TRBD2 | TRBV6-2/TRBV6-3 | CASSFPGLAANEQFF | TGTGCCAGCAGCTTCCCGGGACTAGCGGCAAATGAGCAGTTCTTC
TRBJ2-1 | - | TRBD2 | TRBV11-2 | CAGSRGTSGSSYNGQFF | TGTGCCGGCAGCAGAGGGACTAGCGGCAGCTCCTACAATGGGCAGTTCTTC
TRBJ2-1 | - | TRBD2 | TRBV11-2 | CASSVTGGSYNEQFF | TGTGCCAGCAGTGTGACGGGAGGCTCCTACAATGAGCAGTTCTTC
TRBJ2-1 | - | TRBD2 | TRBV5-4 | CASSAASGSINEQFF | TGTGCCAGCAGCGCCGCTAGCGGGAGCATCAATGAGCAGTTCTTC
TRBJ2-7 | - | TRBD1 | TRBV11-2 | CASSSGTGGREQYF | TGTGCCAGTAGCTCAGGGACAGGGGGTCGCGAGCAGTACTTC
TRBJ1-5 | few | - | TRBV4-2 | CAGSHLGPDDQPQHF | TGTGCCGGTAGCCATTTGGGACCGGATGATCAGCCCCAGCATTTT
TRBJ2-2 | - | TRBD2 | TRBV12-3/TRBV12-4 | CASSFAPTSGSSARELFF | TGTGCCAGCAGTTTTGCCCCGACTAGCGGGAGTTCCGCCCGGGAGCTGTTTTTT
TRBJ2-7 | - | - | TRBV11-2 | CAGSHPTDRRGYKQYF | TGTGCCGGCAGCCACCCAACCGACAGGAGAGGTTACAAGCAGTACTTC
TRBJ1-5 | many | - | TRBV10-3 | CAISESANSNQPQHF | TGTGCCATCAGTGAGTCAGCGAATAGCAATCAGCCCCAGCATTTT
TRBJ2-7 | - | - | TRBV11-2 | CASSYSSLEQYF | TGTGCCAGCAGCTACTCCTCTCTCGAGCAGTACTTC
TRBJ2-1 | many | TRBD2 | TRBV11-2 | CASSPRLAGSGNEQFF | TGTGCCAGCAGCCCAAGACTAGCGGGATCGGGCAATGAGCAGTTCTTC
TRBJ1-5 | few | TRBD1 | TRBV4-1 | CASSQGPGGDQPQHF | TGCGCCAGCAGCCAAGGTCCAGGGGGGGACCAGCCCCAGCATTTT
TRBJ1-4 | many | - | TRBV12-3/TRBV12-4 | CASQGILDEKLFF | TGTGCCAGCCAGGGGATTTTGGATGAAAAACTGTTTTTT
TRBJ1-1 | - | - | TRBV5-5 | CASNPIRGGHTDAFF | TGTGCCAGCAACCCGATTAGAGGTGGGCACACTGACGCTTTCTTT
TRBJ2-3 | many | - | TRBV11-1 | CASSLSSFGQNTDTQYF | TGTGCCAGCAGCTTATCTTCATTTGGACAGAACACAGATACGCAGTATTTT